This TCR beta chain appears in the sequencing data of a study of blood T cell repertoires in COVID-19 (dated by TCRdb to 2020 to 2021). For the study in its entirety: Samples from collaborators originated in the United States, Italy and Spain and spanned both the acute and convalescent phases of COVID-19. The material from the prospective study consisted of cDNA or gDNA derived from T cells, B-cell-depleted T cells, or PBMCs. Deeply sampled blood TCRbeta repertoires from subjects exposed to, actively infected with, or recovered from COVID-19 were included in the dataset. The repertoires were released in a freely available public database meant as a resource for research on the immune response to SARS-CoV-2. Samples were obtained from the ongoing ImmuneRACE study (first 160 participants) and from over 1,000 subjects provided by 6 global collaborators. A de-identified subject ID, COVID-19 status, age in years and sex were almost always included in the sample metadata. Where available, HLA class I and class II types were taken from metadata supplied by the sample provider and were not determined by assay-based typing.

Participants in the prospective study were enrolled through a virtual design, were aged about 18 to 90 years, and lived in approximately 24 United States geographic areas. Cohort assignment in the prospective study relied on participant-reported clinical history from a screening survey and a study questionnaire. In the prospective study, whole blood, serum and a nasopharyngeal or oropharyngeal swab were collected from each participant by mobile phlebotomists. Additional blood draws and questionnaires over an approximately two-month period could optionally be provided by prospective study participants. Prospective study blood samples were shipped either frozen or at room temperature before DNA extraction. A remark on this clone: Which antigen it targets is not known. It has no much larger one-base neighbor in the sample; base qualities were not kept.

CDR1 is given as SGHTA and CDR2 as FQGNSA, both from the germline V gene. The V and J ends are trimmed by 6 bases and 2 bases, leaving 8 bases between them. From the cysteine up to the phenylalanine, the CDR3 has a length of 13 residues. The entry retains the CDR3 DNA only, 39 bases that are in frame from base 1. TCRbeta CDR3 regions were amplified from genomic DNA using the immunoSEQ Assay, a bias-controlled multiplex PCR. In the source study's methods: The number of nucleated cells in each sample was estimated from the amplification of reference gene primers within the assay. To quantify the absolute abundance of each unique TCRbeta CDR3 rearrangement, sequence reads were collapsed and filtered. Productive Simpson clonality was computed per sample as the square root of Simpson's diversity index over productive rearrangements. TCRdb took this table from immuneACCESS and kept in-frame rearrangements with V and J called. Such tables lack part of the clones; where checked against another copy, unresolved V genes explain under half of the gap, and the rest is unexplained. V and J calls and clone size are given by that table; D and trimming were obtained from the DNA. The sample has some 190,000 clones on record, roughly 77% of them singletons. Clones ranked in the top ten supply 17% of the sample.

The research as a whole found: How much clinical and demographic metadata was included differed by source and by participant, and the metadata was provided uncurated.

Sequencing input: PBMCs or T cells enriched from blood (not recorded which). The rearrangement combines TRBV7-2 with TRBJ1-5; possibly the D gene is TRBD1, per 5 matching bases. The origin of this receptor is a woman aged 50 to 60 with acute COVID-19. The sequenced DNA: TGTGCCAGCAGGGGGGGAGGCAATCAGCCCCAGCATTTT. It is translated as CASRGGGNQPQHF.